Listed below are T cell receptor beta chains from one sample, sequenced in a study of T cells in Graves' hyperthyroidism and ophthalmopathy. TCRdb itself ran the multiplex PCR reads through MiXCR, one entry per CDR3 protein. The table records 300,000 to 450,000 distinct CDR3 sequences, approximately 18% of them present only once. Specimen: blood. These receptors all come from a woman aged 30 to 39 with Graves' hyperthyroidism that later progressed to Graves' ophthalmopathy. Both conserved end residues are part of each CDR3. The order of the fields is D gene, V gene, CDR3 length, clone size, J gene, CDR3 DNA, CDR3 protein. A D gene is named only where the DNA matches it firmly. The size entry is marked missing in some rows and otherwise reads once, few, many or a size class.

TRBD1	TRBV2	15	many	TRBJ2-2	TGTGCCAGCAAAGGGAACAGGGGAAGCACCGGGGAGCTGTTTTTT	CASKGNRGSTGELFF
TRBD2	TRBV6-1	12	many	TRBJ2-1	TGTGCCAGCAGCGCGGGACTAGCGGACCAGTTCTTC	CASSAGLADQFF
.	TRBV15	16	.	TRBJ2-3	TGTGCCACCAGCAGAGGCCCTGTGGGGAGCACAGATACGCAGTATTTT	CATSRGPVGSTDTQYF
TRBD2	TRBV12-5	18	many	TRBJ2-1	TGTGCTAGTGGTTTGTACAGCGGGGGGCACGTCTCCTACAATGAGCAGTTCTTC	CASGLYSGGHVSYNEQFF
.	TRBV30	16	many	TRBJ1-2	TGTGCCTGGACGACGGGCAGGGCCAGATCTAACTATGGCTACACCTTC	CAWTTGRARSNYGYTF
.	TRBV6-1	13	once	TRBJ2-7	TGTGCCAGCACCAGATCCGGGACCTACGAGCAGTACTTC	CASTRSGTYEQYF
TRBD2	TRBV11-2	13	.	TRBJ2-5	TGTGCCAGCCGCCCTCGGGGGGTGGAGACCCAGTACTTC	CASRPRGVETQYF
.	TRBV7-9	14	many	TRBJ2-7	TGTGCCAGCAGCCAGAGTGAAAACTCCTACGAGCAGTACTTC	CASSQSENSYEQYF
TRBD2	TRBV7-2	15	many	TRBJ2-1	TGTGCCAGCAGCTTAAAAGCGGGACGTGACAATGAGCAGTTCTTC	CASSLKAGRDNEQFF
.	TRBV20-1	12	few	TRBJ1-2	TGCAGTGCCGCGGAGAACCCCTATGGCTACACCTTC	CSAAENPYGYTF
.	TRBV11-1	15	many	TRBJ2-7	TGTGCCAGCAGCGTCCATGTGGGGCTAGCCCGCGAGCAGTACTTC	CASSVHVGLAREQYF
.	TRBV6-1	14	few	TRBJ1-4	TGTGCCAGCAATCCGGGCGGAATGGTTGAAAAACTGTTTTTT	CASNPGGMVEKLFF
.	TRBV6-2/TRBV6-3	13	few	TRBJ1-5	TGTGCCAGCAGATCAGGGAGCAATCAGCCCCAGCATTTT	CASRSGSNQPQHF
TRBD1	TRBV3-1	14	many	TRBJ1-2	TGTGCCAGCAGCCAACCAGGGGGCGGCTATGGCTACACCTTC	CASSQPGGGYGYTF
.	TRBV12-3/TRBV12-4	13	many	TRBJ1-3	TGTGCCAGCAGCCAGGGGTACCCAGGCACCATATATTTT	CASSQGYPGTIYF
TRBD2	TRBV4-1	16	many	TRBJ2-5	TGCGCCAGCAGTCTCGGAGCCGGGACTAGACAAGAGACCCAGTACTTC	CASSLGAGTRQETQYF
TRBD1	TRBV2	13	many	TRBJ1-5	TGTGCCAGCAGGGGGACAGGGGAACAGCCCCAGCATTTT	CASRGTGEQPQHF
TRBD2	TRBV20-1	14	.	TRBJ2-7	TGCAGTGCTAAAGTAGGCGGGGGGAGCGTCGAGCAGTACTTC	CSAKVGGGSVEQYF
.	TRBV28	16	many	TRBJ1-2	TGTGCCAGCAGACCACAGGCCGCCGGGGGGTCATATGGCTACACCTTC	CASRPQAAGGSYGYTF
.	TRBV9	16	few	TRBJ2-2	TGTGCCAGCAGCGCCTCCGGGACGGTGATCACCGGGGAGCTGTTTTTT	CASSASGTVITGELFF
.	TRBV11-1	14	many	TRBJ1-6	TGTGCCAGCAGCTTATCACGGGAGGGTTCACCCCTCCACTTT	CASSLSREGSPLHF
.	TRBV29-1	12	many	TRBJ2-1	TGCAGCTGCGGGACACCTAACAATGAGCAGTTCTTC	CSCGTPNNEQFF
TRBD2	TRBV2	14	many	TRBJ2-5	TGTGCCAGCCAGGGACTAGCGGGAGCCGAGACCCAGTACTTC	CASQGLAGAETQYF
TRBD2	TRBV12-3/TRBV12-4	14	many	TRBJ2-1	TGTGCCAGCAGTCAACTGGGACTAGCGAATGAGCAGTTCTTC	CASSQLGLANEQFF
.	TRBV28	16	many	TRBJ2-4	TGTGCCAGCAGTTCCCCGGCGGCACCGTGGCAAAACATTCAGTACTTC	CASSSPAAPWQNIQYF
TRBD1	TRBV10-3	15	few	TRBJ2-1	TGTGCCATCAGTGAGGGACAGGGGGTAAACAATGAGCAGTTCTTC	CAISEGQGVNNEQFF
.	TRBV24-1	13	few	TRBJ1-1	TGTGCCACCCGGGGGGCGGAGAACACTGAAGCTTTCTTT	CATRGAENTEAFF
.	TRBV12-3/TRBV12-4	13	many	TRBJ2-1	TGTGCCAGCAGCTTGACAGATTACAATGAGCAGTTCTTC	CASSLTDYNEQFF
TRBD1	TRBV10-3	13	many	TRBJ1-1	TGTGCCATCAAGTGGACAGGGAAAGGGGAAGCTTTCTTT	CAIKWTGKGEAFF
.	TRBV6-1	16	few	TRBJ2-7	TGTGCCAGCAGTGAATTAGTGGGGGGCAGCTCCTACGAGCAGTACTTC	CASSELVGGSSYEQYF
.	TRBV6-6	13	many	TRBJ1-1	TGTGCCAGCAGTTACTCCCAGAGCACTGAAGCTTTCTTT	CASSYSQSTEAFF
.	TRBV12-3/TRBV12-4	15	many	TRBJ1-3	TGTGCCAGCAGTGGGGACTGGATCTCTGGAAACACCATATATTTT	CASSGDWISGNTIYF
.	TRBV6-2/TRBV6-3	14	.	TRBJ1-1	TGTGCCAGCAGTTACCGGGGGGCGCACACTGAAGCTTTCTTT	CASSYRGAHTEAFF
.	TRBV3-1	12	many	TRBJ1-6	TGTGCCAGCAGCCAAGGGGAGACACCCCTCCACTTT	CASSQGETPLHF
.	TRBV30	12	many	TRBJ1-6	TGTGCCTGGAGTAAGATTTATTCACCCCTCCACTTT	CAWSKIYSPLHF
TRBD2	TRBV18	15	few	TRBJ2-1	TGTGCCAGCTCACGGACTAGCGGGAGTAAAGATGAGCAGTTCTTC	CASSRTSGSKDEQFF
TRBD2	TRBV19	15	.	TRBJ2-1	TGTGCCAGTAGAGGGGTAGGGACTAGCGGGAGGGAGCAGTTCTTC	CASRGVGTSGREQFF
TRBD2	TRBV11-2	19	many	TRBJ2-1	TGTGCCAGCAGCTTAGAATACCTAGCGGGAGGGCTTAAAGGCGATGAGCAGTTCTTC	CASSLEYLAGGLKGDEQFF
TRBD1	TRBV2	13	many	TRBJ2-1	TGTGCCAGCACCAGGGGGCGGTACAATGAGCAGTTCTTC	CASTRGRYNEQFF